These 27 T cell receptor beta chains came from one sample sequenced in a study of control samples from healthy donors and cancer patients. Generated by immunoSEQ multiplex PCR, the TCRdb table keeps only in-frame clones and is missing some. Of tens of thousands of clones in the sample, roughly 87% are singletons; the top ten hold roughly 1.5%. The sequenced material came from PBMCs. These receptors were collected from a man in his forties with colorectal cancer.

The rearrangement links TRBV5-5 to TRBJ2-3; 9 nucleotides line up with TRBD1. CDR1 and CDR2 from the germline V gene are SGHKS and YYEKEE (reference sequence). This CDR3 has 15 residues. After removal of 4 bases from V and 9 bases from J, the junction contained 12 bases not matched to a gene. The DNA of the CDR3 is TGTGCCAGCAGCCTAGGACAGGGGACATATGGGACGCAGTATTTT. Translated: CASSLGQGTYGTQYF.

The rearrangement links TRBV10-3 to TRBJ2-2; 7 bases map to TRBD2. The CDR3 has 14 residues. Germline trimming cut 6 bases from V and 4 bases from J; bases unmatched to any gene: 5. Germline loops: CDR1 ENHRY, CDR2 SYGVKD. In DNA, the CDR3 is TGTGCCATCAGGGGCGGGAGTACCACCGGGGAGCTGTTTTTT. Translating it yields CAIRGGSTTGELFF.

The V and J genes are TRBV28 and TRBJ1-1; D is ambiguous. The CDR3 extends over 14 amino acids. Per germline, CDR1 MDHEN and CDR2 SYDVKM. Trimming took off 2 bases at V and 0 bases at J, with 7 bases between the two ends. This CDR3 reads CASSLRLLNTEAFF. The CDR3 region has the DNA TGTGCCAGCAGTTTACGGCTGCTGAACACTGAAGCTTTCTTT. Full variable domain (remainder filled in from reference TRBV28 and TRBJ1-1): DVKVTQSSRYLVKRTGEKVFLECVQDMDHENMFWYRQDPGLGLRLIYFSYDVKMKEKGDIPEGYSVSREKKERFSLILESASTNQTSMYLCASSLRLLNTEAFFGQGTRLTVV.

The CDR3 DNA is TGCGCCAGCAGCCAAGGACAGCAAAATTCACCCCTCCACTTT. Amino acid sequence: CASSQGQQNSPLHF. V usage is TRBV5-1 and J usage is TRBJ1-6; weak D call: TRBD1 (6 bases). The V gene lost 4 bases and the J gene lost 7 bases, with 12 bases spanning the gap. In germline, CDR1 is SGHRS, CDR2 YFSETQ. The CDR3 loop spans 14 amino acids.

The chain combines TRBV7-9 with TRBJ2-1; D perhaps matches TRBD2 (6 bases). The CDR3 sequence is 16 residues long. CDR1 is SEHNR, CDR2 FQNEAQ, per germline (reference sequence). V gave up 4 bases and J gave up 8 bases, with 21 bases separating them. CDR3 in amino acids: CASSYRDLWGDDEQFF. CDR3 DNA: TGTGCCAGCAGCTATCGGGACTTATGGGGGGACGATGAGCAGTTCTTC.

The gene calls are TRBV21-1 and TRBJ2-7; the D call of TRBD1 is as the table states it, not checked on the DNA. TRBV21-1 constitutes a pseudogene. The length of the CDR3 is 17 residues. CDR3 in DNA: TGTGCCAGCAGCAAACGTAAACGACAGGGGTTTGGTTACGAGCAGTACTTC. Its protein product is CASSKRKRQGFGYEQYF.

The CDR3 DNA follows: TGTGCCAGCAGTTTTAAAGAGACCCAGTACTTC. This sequence encodes CASSFKETQYF. The chain is built from TRBV27 and TRBJ2-5; no clear D. V shed 3 bases and J shed 3 bases, with 2 bases lying between them. The CDR3 is 11 amino acids. Germline V gene sequence: CDR1 MNHEY, CDR2 SMNVEV (reference sequence).

The chain couples TRBV11-2 to TRBJ1-1; the match to TRBD1 covers 9 bases. CDR1 and CDR2 (germline): SGHAT, FQNNGV. With 7 bases clipped from V and 3 bases from J, the junction kept 6 bases outside the gene matches. CDR3 length: 14 amino acids. Here the CDR3 reads CASTWDRDYTEAFF. The CDR3 bases are TGTGCCAGCACCTGGGACAGGGATTACACTGAAGCTTTCTTT.

The chain has TRBV6-1 and TRBJ2-2; 10 nucleotides agree with TRBD2. The junction had 11 bases not matched to a gene; V was cut back by 2 bases and J by 5 bases. The CDR3 has 18 amino acids. CDR1 and CDR2 from the germline V gene are MNHNS and SASEGT. CDR3: CASSEFRGAGGGTGELFF. CDR3 coding DNA: TGTGCCAGCAGTGAATTTAGGGGAGCGGGAGGGGGTACCGGGGAGCTGTTTTTT.

The CDR3 here is CAIRTAGVSNEQFF. Written as DNA, the CDR3 is TGTGCCATCCGGACTGCGGGAGTTTCAAATGAGCAGTTCTTC. This chain links TRBV6-5 with TRBJ2-1, with 7 nucleotides matching TRBD2. The junction had 13 bases not matched to a gene; V was cut back by 10 bases and J by 7 bases. The length of the CDR3 is 14 residues. CDR1 and CDR2 (germline): MNHEY, SVGAGI.

The chain employs TRBV4-1 and TRBJ2-7; 10 bases are shared with TRBD1. The CDR3 is 15 amino acids. Germline V CDR1 and CDR2: MGHRA, YSYEKL. V lost 1 base and J lost 5; bases outside the gene matches: 5. This CDR3 reads CASSQVGTGDHEQYF. CDR3 nucleotide sequence: TGCGCCAGCAGCCAAGTAGGGACAGGGGACCACGAGCAGTACTTC.

The gene calls are TRBV5-4 and TRBJ2-2; possible D gene TRBD1, 6 bases. The CDR3 totals 15 residues. The germline V gene encodes CDR1 SGHNT and CDR2 YYREEE (reference sequence). V lost 3 bases, J lost 6 bases, and 15 bases lay in between. The CDR3 spells CASSSRQAVAGELFF. The CDR3 nucleotides read TGTGCCAGCAGCTCCCGACAGGCTGTTGCCGGGGAGCTGTTTTTT. The complete variable domain, with remaining parts taken from reference TRBV5-4 and TRBJ2-2, reads ETGVTQSPTHLIKTRGQQVTLRCSSQSGHNTVSWYQQALGQGPQFIFQYYREEENGRGNFPPRFSGLQFPNYSSELNVNALELDDSALYLCASSSRQAVAGELFFGEGSRLTVL.

The rearrangement joins TRBV7-2 to TRBJ1-2; D is ambiguous. V lost 5 bases and J lost 8, with 18 bases in between. Germline CDR1 is SGHTA and CDR2 is FQGNSA. The CDR3 is 14 amino acids. The CDR3 DNA follows: TGTGCCAGCAGCCCGAAAATGGTCCAGAGCGGCTACACCTTC. Translated, it gives CASSPKMVQSGYTF.

The chain joins TRBV27 to TRBJ1-1; tentative D call: TRBD1 (5 bases). This CDR3 spans 14 amino acids. Trimming took 2 bases from V and 1 from J, leaving 8 bases between them. CDR1 and CDR2 (germline): MNHEY, SMNVEV (reference sequence). The CDR3 here is CASSLEGWNTEAFF. DNA of the CDR3: TGTGCCAGCAGTTTAGAGGGGTGGAACACTGAAGCTTTCTTT.

The chain carries TRBV28 and TRBJ1-5, with unresolved D. CDR1 and CDR2 from the germline V gene are MDHEN and SYDVKM. The CDR3 covers 11 residues. The V end lost 8 bases, the J end lost 11 bases, and 13 bases lay between the germline ends. CDR3 amino acids: CASLQEGAQHF. Written as DNA, the CDR3 is TGTGCCAGCCTTCAAGAGGGAGCCCAGCATTTT.

This clone was detected a few times. This chain joins TRBV24-1 and TRBJ2-1; 8 bases line up with TRBD2. V was clipped by 3 bases and J by 9 bases; unmatched bases: 12. Looked up from germline, CDR1 is KGHDR and CDR2 is SFDVKD. The CDR3 contains 16 residues. The CDR3 coding sequence is TGTGCCACCAGTGATCCCGCGGGAGGATTTTCGGGTGAGCAGTTCTTC. Its translation: CATSDPAGGFSGEQFF.

The V call is TRBV7-9, the J call TRBJ1-4; TRBD1 matches 8 bases. CDR3 length: 16 residues. V lost 1 base to trimming and J lost 3 bases; unmatched junction nucleotides: 4. Germline V CDR1 and CDR2: SEHNR, FQNEAQ (reference sequence). The CDR3 loop is CASSLDLQGANEKLFF. The CDR3 coding sequence is TGTGCCAGCAGCTTAGACCTACAGGGGGCTAATGAAAAACTGTTTTTT.

This chain links TRBV29-1 with TRBJ1-1; a possible D gene is TRBD1 (5 bases). The CDR3 has 11 residues. Germline V gives CDR1 SQVTM, CDR2 ANQGSEA. V was clipped by 6 bases and J by 7 bases, with 12 bases between them. In DNA form, the CDR3 reads TGCAGCGTCACAAGGGGTGGTGAAGCTTTCTTT. Translation: CSVTRGGEAFF.

The chain employs TRBV6-1 and TRBJ1-6; no firm D call. The CDR3 is made up of 14 amino acids. V was cut by 1 base and J by 13 bases, with 14 bases left in between. CDR1 and CDR2 from the germline V gene are MNHNS and SASEGT. The CDR3 DNA sequence: TGTGCCAGCAGTGAAGAGGACGGCATCTCCCCCCTCCACTTT. This sequence encodes CASSEEDGISPLHF.

V usage is TRBV11-2 and J usage is TRBJ2-1; 8 bases agree with TRBD2. Germline V CDR1 and CDR2: SGHAT, FQNNGV. Unmatched junction bases numbered 13, after V lost 5 bases and J lost 7 bases. This CDR3 spans 16 amino acids. The CDR3 coding sequence is TGTGCCAGCAGCCCCACTAGCGGAGGGAGGTCGAATGAGCAGTTCTTC. Its protein is CASSPTSGGRSNEQFF. The full variable domain, in which reference TRBV11-2 and TRBJ2-1 provide the parts outside the CDR3, is EAGVAQSPRYKIIEKRQSVAFWCNPISGHATLYWYQQILGQGPKLLIQFQNNGVVDDSQLPKDRFSAERLKGVDSTLKIQPAKLEDSAVYLCASSPTSGGRSNEQFFGPGTRLTVL.

The chain couples TRBV24-1 to TRBJ2-1, with 8 bases fitting TRBD2. V was clipped by 3 bases and J by 13 bases; unmatched bases: 10. Germline assignment: CDR1 KGHDR and CDR2 SFDVKD. The CDR3 contains 14 residues. The CDR3 protein is CATSDPGTSGLQFF. As DNA, the CDR3 is TGTGCCACCAGTGATCCCGGGACTAGTGGGTTACAGTTCTTC.

This rearrangement joins TRBV11-2 to TRBJ1-3; D gene ambiguous. The CDR3 is made up of 16 amino acids. With 6 bases removed from V and 0 bases from J, the gap between germline ends came to 15 bases. Germline CDR1 is SGHAT and CDR2 is FQNNGV. CDR3 protein: CASRPIRWGSGNTIYF. CDR3 bases: TGTGCCAGCAGGCCCATTCGGTGGGGCTCTGGAAACACCATATATTTT.

The chain uses TRBV5-8 and TRBJ2-1, with 8 bases that match TRBD1. The ends lost 3 bases at V and 4 bases at J; junction bases unmatched: 3. The germline CDR1 and CDR2 sequences are SGHTS and YDEGEE. The CDR3 runs 14 residues. The CDR3 loop reads CASSYRDRYNEQFF. DNA for the CDR3: TGTGCCAGCAGCTACCGGGACAGGTACAATGAGCAGTTCTTC. Full variable domain (remainder filled in from reference TRBV5-8 and TRBJ2-1): EAGVTQSPTHLIKTRGQQATLRCSPISGHTSVYWYQQALGLGLQFLLWYDEGEERNRGNFPPRFSGRQFPNYSSELNVNALELEDSALYLCASSYRDRYNEQFFGPGTRLTVL.

The chain is built from TRBV12-3 or TRBV12-4 and TRBJ1-2, with 9 bases identical to TRBD1. Trimming removed 6 bases from V and 6 bases from J; junction bases left unmatched: 5. The length of the CDR3 is 13 residues. CDR3 sequence reads: CASSAGTGHGYTF. Written as DNA, the CDR3 is TGTGCCAGCAGCGCGGGGACAGGGCATGGCTACACCTTC.

The gene calls are TRBV19 and TRBJ1-5; no clear D. V was clipped by 5 bases and J by 4 bases, with 6 bases between them. Germline V gene lookup returns CDR1 LNHDA and CDR2 SQIVND (reference sequence). The CDR3 is 12 residues long. The CDR3 sequence is CASSFRNQPQHF. CDR3 nucleotides: TGTGCCAGTAGTTTCCGGAATCAGCCCCAGCATTTT.

This clone was detected only once. An end of the junction differs from the germline gene, which may be a read error. This same CDR3 is encoded by further DNA sequences in the sample. The chain joins TRBV27 to TRBJ1-6; D not resolved. The CDR3 has 13 amino acids. Germline V CDR1 and CDR2: MNHEY, SMNVEV (reference sequence). As DNA, the CDR3 is TGCGCCAGCAGTTTACCCGACGGAATCCAACTCCACTTT. Translated: CASSLPDGIQLHF.

The rearrangement links TRBV4-1 to TRBJ2-3; D unresolved. The V end was cut by 4 bases, the J end by 5 bases, with 10 bases between. This CDR3 is built from 13 residues. CDR1 is MGHRA and CDR2 is YSYEKL in the germline V gene. CDR3 in DNA: TGCGCCAGCAGCCCCGTGGGCCGAGATACGCAGTATTTT. This encodes CASSPVGRDTQYF.